This TCR beta chain is drawn from a study of T-cell memory formation after mild COVID-19. One entry per CDR3 protein results from TCRdb running MiXCR on the 5' RACE reads. The sample has some 150,000 distinct CDR3 sequences, almost 25% seen once. J lost 5 bases, V lost 3 bases, and 6 bases had no gene match. CDR3 length: 16 residues. CDR1 and CDR2 from the germline V gene are LNHNV and YYDKDF (reference sequence). The V and J genes are TRBV15 and TRBJ2-7, with 14 bases lining up with TRBD2. This TCR derives from an adult woman who had mild COVID-19 (a few samples of this study predate the infection). Cell type and time point are not known. The sample consisted of PBMCs or a T cell subset sorted from them (not recorded which). The CDR3 sequence: CATSRGLAGVSHEQYF. In nucleotides, the CDR3 is TGTGCCACCAGCAGGGGACTAGCGGGAGTTTCCCACGAGCAGTACTTC.